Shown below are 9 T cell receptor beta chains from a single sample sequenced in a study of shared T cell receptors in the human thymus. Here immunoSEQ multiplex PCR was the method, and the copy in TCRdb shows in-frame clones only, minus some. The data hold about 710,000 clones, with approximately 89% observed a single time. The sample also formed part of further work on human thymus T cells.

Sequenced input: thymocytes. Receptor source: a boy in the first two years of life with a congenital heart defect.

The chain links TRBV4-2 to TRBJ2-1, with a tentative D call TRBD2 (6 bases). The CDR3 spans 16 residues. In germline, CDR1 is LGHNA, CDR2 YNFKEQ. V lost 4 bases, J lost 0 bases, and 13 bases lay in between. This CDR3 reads CASSPLRGSSYNEQFF. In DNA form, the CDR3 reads TGTGCCAGCAGCCCCCTCCGGGGGTCCTCCTACAATGAGCAGTTCTTC.

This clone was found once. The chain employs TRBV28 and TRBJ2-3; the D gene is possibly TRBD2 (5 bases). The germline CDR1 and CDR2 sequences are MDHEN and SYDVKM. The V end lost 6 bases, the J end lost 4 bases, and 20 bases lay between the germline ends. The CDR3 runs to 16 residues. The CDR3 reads CASSLLRGQASDTQYF. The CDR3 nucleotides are TGTGCCAGCAGCCTCTTGCGAGGGCAGGCCTCAGATACGCAGTATTTT. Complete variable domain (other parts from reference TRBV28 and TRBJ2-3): DVKVTQSSRYLVKRTGEKVFLECVQDMDHENMFWYRQDPGLGLRLIYFSYDVKMKEKGDIPEGYSVSREKKERFSLILESASTNQTSMYLCASSLLRGQASDTQYFGPGTRLTVL.

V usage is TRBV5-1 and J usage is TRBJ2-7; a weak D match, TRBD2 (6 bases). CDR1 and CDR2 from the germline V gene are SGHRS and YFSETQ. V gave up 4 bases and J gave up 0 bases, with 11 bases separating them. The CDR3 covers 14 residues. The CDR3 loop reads CASSLATRSYEQYF. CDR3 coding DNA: TGCGCCAGCAGCCTAGCGACACGCTCCTACGAGCAGTACTTC. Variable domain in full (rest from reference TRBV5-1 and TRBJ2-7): KAGVTQTPRYLIKTRGQQVTLSCSPISGHRSVSWYQQTPGQGLQFLFEYFSETQRNKGNFPGRFSGRQFSNSRSEMNVSTLELGDSALYLCASSLATRSYEQYFGPGTRLTVT.

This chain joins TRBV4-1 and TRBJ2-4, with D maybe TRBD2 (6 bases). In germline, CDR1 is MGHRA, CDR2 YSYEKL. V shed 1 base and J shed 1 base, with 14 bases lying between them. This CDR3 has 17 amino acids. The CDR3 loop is CASSQGPPGRAKNIQYF. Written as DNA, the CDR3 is TGCGCCAGCAGCCAAGGGCCACCGGGGAGGGCCAAAAACATTCAGTACTTC.

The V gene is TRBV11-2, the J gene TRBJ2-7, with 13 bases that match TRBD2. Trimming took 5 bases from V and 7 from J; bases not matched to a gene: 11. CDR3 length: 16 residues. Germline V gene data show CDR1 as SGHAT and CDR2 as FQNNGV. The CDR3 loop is CASSPPTSGRPCEQYF. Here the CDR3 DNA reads TGTGCCAGCAGCCCCCCGACTAGCGGGAGGCCGTGTGAGCAGTACTTC. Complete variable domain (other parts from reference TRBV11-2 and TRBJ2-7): EAGVAQSPRYKIIEKRQSVAFWCNPISGHATLYWYQQILGQGPKLLIQFQNNGVVDDSQLPKDRFSAERLKGVDSTLKIQPAKLEDSAVYLCASSPPTSGRPCEQYFGPGTRLTVT.

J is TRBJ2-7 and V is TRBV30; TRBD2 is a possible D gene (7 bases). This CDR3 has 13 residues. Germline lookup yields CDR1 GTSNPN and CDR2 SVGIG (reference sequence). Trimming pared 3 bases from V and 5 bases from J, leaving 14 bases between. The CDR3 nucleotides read TGTGCCTGGAGAAAGGGGGGGCAAAACGAGCAGTACTTC. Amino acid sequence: CAWRKGGQNEQYF.

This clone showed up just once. This chain's CDR3 is CASSVLQLYTSGRSDTQYF. DNA of the CDR3: TGTGCCAGCAGTGTCCTCCAACTATATACTAGCGGGAGATCGGATACGCAGTATTTT. This chain connects TRBV6-4 to TRBJ2-3; TRBD2 matches at 11 bases. CDR3 length equals 19 residues. CDR1 and CDR2 (germline): MRHNA, SNTAGT. J was trimmed by 6 bases and V by 4 bases; bases with no gene match: 18.

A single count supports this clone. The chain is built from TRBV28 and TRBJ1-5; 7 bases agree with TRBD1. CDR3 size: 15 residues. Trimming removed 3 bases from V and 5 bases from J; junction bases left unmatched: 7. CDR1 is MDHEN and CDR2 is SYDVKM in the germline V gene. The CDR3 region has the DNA TGTGCCAGCAGTTTGGCCACAGGGGCGGATCAGCCCCAGCATTTT. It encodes CASSLATGADQPQHF.

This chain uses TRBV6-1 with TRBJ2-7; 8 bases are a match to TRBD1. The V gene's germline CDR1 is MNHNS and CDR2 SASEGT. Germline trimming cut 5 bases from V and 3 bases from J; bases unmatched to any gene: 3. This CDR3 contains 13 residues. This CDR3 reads CASSRTGIYEQYF. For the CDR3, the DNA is TGTGCCAGCAGTAGGACAGGGATCTACGAGCAGTACTTC.